The source of this T cell receptor beta chain is a study of shared T cell receptors in the human thymus. Produced via immunoSEQ multiplex PCR; TCRdb's table is partial and in-frame only. This table holds about 710,000 clones, 70% to 90% found once. Germline V gene lookup returns CDR1 LGHNT and CDR2 FRNRAP. V was cut by 5 bases and J by 2 bases, with 18 bases left in between. The CDR3 runs 17 residues. This sample also belongs to another study, concerning human thymus T cells. That study reports: Resections removed during corrective heart surgery provided the thymus tissue used. An apparent bias in V and J gene usage was seen in thymic and blood repertoires. As related research reported, thymic repertoires overlapped highly among unrelated individuals.

V gene TRBV12-5 combines with J gene TRBJ2-2; TRBD2 might be the D (5 bases). This receptor was identified in a boy younger than two with a congenital heart defect. Material: thymocytes. The CDR3 sequence is CASGNLSTGKNTGELFF. The CDR3, as DNA: TGTGCTAGTGGTAACCTTAGTACCGGGAAAAACACCGGGGAGCTGTTTTTT.